These 9 T cell receptor beta chains were sequenced from one sample in a study of blood T cells in healthy people across ages. A second PCR, run for 7 to 11 cycles, used a sample-barcoded 5' primer plus a J-beta primer mix. TCRdb called the 5' RACE reads again in MiXCR, with one record for every CDR3 protein. The sample has roughly 410,000 distinct CDR3 sequences, about 49% seen once. Sequenced input: blood. All receptors derive from a man aged 60 to 69 in good health.

The rearrangement joins TRBV2 to TRBJ2-3; 7 bases map to TRBD2. The trim removed 10 bases at V and 4 bases at J, leaving 11 bases unmatched. CDR1 and CDR2 from the germline V gene are SNHLY and FYNNEI. This CDR3 comprises 14 residues. The CDR3 spells CATPLSGSSDTQYF. The CDR3 DNA reads as TGTGCCACCCCGCTTAGCGGGTCATCAGATACGCAGTATTTT. Drawing the rest from reference TRBV2 and TRBJ2-3, the complete variable domain is EPEVTQTPSHQVTQMGQEVILRCVPISNHLYFYWYRQILGQKVEFLVSFYNNEISEKSEIFDDQFSVERPDGSNFTLKIRSTKLEDSAMYFCATPLSGSSDTQYFGPGTRLTVL.

The CDR3 coding sequence is TGTGCCAGCAGCCCTACCCACCTTACTAGCGGGAGGGAGGGCGATGAGCAGTTCTTC. Its protein product is CASSPTHLTSGREGDEQFF. The chain is built from TRBV7-3 and TRBJ2-1, with TRBD2 identical over 13 bases. The CDR3 loop spans 19 amino acids. The V gene end was trimmed by 5 bases and the J gene end by 8 bases; junction bases not matched to a gene: 18. CDR1 and CDR2 from the germline V gene are SGHTA and FQGTGA. Complete variable domain (other parts from reference TRBV7-3 and TRBJ2-1): GAGVSQTPSNKVTEKGKYVELRCDPISGHTALYWYRQSLGQGPEFLIYFQGTGAADDSGLPNDRFFAVRPEGSVSTLKIQRTERGDSAVYLCASSPTHLTSGREGDEQFFGPGTRLTVL.

The rearrangement uses TRBV12-3 or TRBV12-4 and TRBJ2-2; 8 nucleotides match TRBD2. The CDR3 covers 18 residues. V dropped 5 bases and J dropped 4; count of bases not matched to a gene: 15. The CDR3 DNA reads as TGTGCCAGCAGTCCCCAGATAGGAGCGGGGGTAGGCACCGGGGAGCTGTTTTTT. It encodes CASSPQIGAGVGTGELFF.

The chain has TRBV20-1 and TRBJ2-1; TRBD2 matches at 8 bases. Germline-derived CDR1 and CDR2 are DFQATT and SNEGSKA (reference sequence). CDR3 length: 13 residues. CDR3 sequence: CSTGGARIDEQFF. The CDR3 DNA reads as TGCAGCACCGGGGGGGCGCGAATAGATGAGCAGTTCTTC.

This clonotype has more than one count but fewer than ten. V gene TRBV20-1 combines with J gene TRBJ2-4, with TRBD1 matching over 7 bases. The J call is in doubt because the DNA end fits TRBJ2-7 better. This CDR3 has 13 amino acids. CDR1 and CDR2 (germline): DFQATT, SNEGSKA (reference sequence). Here the CDR3 reads CSARVRGSYEQYF. The CDR3 coding sequence is TGCAGTGCTAGAGTCAGGGGGTCTTACGAGCAGTACTTC.

This clonotype has just one count. The chain carries TRBV20-1 and TRBJ2-7, with D perhaps matching TRBD1 (5 bases). V was pared by 3 bases and J by 5 bases, with 11 bases between. The germline CDR1 and CDR2 sequences are DFQATT and SNEGSKA (reference sequence). This CDR3 region has 12 residues. The CDR3 DNA sequence: TGCAGTGCTAGCCCCCAGGGCCACGAGCAGTACTTC. Amino acid sequence: CSASPQGHEQYF.

This clonotype was seen once. The CDR3 region has the DNA TGCGCCAGCAGCCAAGACCACAGGTCACCTGGGGAGCAGTACTTC. It codes for CASSQDHRSPGEQYF. The chain recombines TRBV4-1 with TRBJ2-5; the D call may be TRBD1 or TRBD2 (5 bases each). Trimming took off 0 bases at V and 11 bases at J, with 19 bases between the two ends. From germline, CDR1 is MGHRA and CDR2 YSYEKL. The CDR3 spans 15 residues.

The V gene is TRBV20-1, the J gene TRBJ2-7; a possible D gene is TRBD1 (5 bases). The length of the CDR3 is 13 residues. The germline V and J ends were trimmed by 5 bases and 2 bases, with 13 bases remaining between them. Germline CDR1 DFQATT, CDR2 SNEGSKA (reference sequence). The CDR3 DNA sequence: TGCAGTGCTGACCGACAGTGGGCCTACGAGCAGTACTTC. It translates to CSADRQWAYEQYF.

This clonotype has a count of ten or more. In DNA form, the CDR3 reads TGCAGTGCTAGGAATGATGGATGGGGCAGCTATGGCTACACCTTC. It specifies CSARNDGWGSYGYTF. This chain joins TRBV20-1 and TRBJ1-2; D might be TRBD1 (5 bases). Germline V CDR1 and CDR2: DFQATT, SNEGSKA (reference sequence). This CDR3 has 15 amino acids. The V gene lost 3 bases and the J gene lost 4 bases, with 18 bases spanning the gap.